This T cell receptor (beta chain) was retrieved from a study of blood T cell repertoires in COVID-19. Assay: immunoSEQ multiplex PCR; the TCRdb copy retains only in-frame clones and omits some. The sample consists of a few hundred thousand clones, 89% of them appearing once. The V gene's germline CDR1 is SGDLS and CDR2 YYNGEE. CDR3 length: 16 amino acids. The V and J ends lost 0 bases and 4 bases respectively, with 11 bases between them. This clonotype was obtained from a woman in her 30s who had recovered from COVID-19. The rearrangement joins TRBV9 to TRBJ1-6; tentative D call: TRBD1 (6 bases). The source material was PBMCs or T cells enriched from blood (not recorded which). CDR3 residues: CASSVADSQYNSPLHF. CDR3 nucleotide sequence: TGTGCCAGCAGCGTAGCGGACAGCCAATATAATTCACCCCTCCACTTT.